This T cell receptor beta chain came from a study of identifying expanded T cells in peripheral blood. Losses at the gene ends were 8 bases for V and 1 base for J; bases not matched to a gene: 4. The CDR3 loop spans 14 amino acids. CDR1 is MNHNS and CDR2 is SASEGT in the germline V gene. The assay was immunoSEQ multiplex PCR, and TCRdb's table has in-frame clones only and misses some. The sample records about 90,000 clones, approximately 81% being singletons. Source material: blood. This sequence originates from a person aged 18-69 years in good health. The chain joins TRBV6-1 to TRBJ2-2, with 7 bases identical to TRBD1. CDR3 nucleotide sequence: TGTGCCAGCGGGACAGTGAGGAACACCGGGGAGCTGTTTTTT. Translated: CASGTVRNTGELFF.